One sample yielded the 31 T cell receptor beta chains listed below, sequenced in a study of blood T cell repertoires in COVID-19. TCRdb keeps only in-frame clones here, not all; method: immunoSEQ multiplex PCR. The sample carries about 76,000 clones, more than 75% recorded once. Sequences were obtained from peripheral blood. These receptors were obtained from a human donor in a cohort sampled during active COVID-19.

This clone was recorded once. The chain employs TRBV20-1 and TRBJ1-2; D unresolved. Germline CDR1 reads DFQATT; CDR2 reads SNEGSKA (reference sequence). The ends were cut back, 5 bases at V and 7 bases at J, with 11 bases in the middle. This CDR3 region has 11 residues. CDR3 region: CSARGGIGYTF. DNA for the CDR3: TGCAGTGCTCGAGGCGGCATTGGCTACACCTTC.

The chain uses TRBV6-5 and TRBJ2-1, with D possibly being TRBD2 (7 bases). This CDR3 contains 13 residues. Germline CDR1 and CDR2: MNHEY and SVGAGI. Trimming took 8 bases from V and 3 from J, leaving 11 bases between them. CDR3 residues: CASEGGGYNEQFF. CDR3 sequence (DNA): TGTGCCAGCGAGGGGGGGGGCTACAATGAGCAGTTCTTC.

The V call is TRBV3-1 (or the pseudogene TRBV3-2), the J call TRBJ1-2; the match to TRBD1 covers 8 bases. Germline CDR1 and CDR2: LGHDT and YNNKEL (reference sequence). V was clipped by 4 bases and J by 7 bases; unmatched bases: 5. This CDR3 is built from 13 residues. CDR3 sequence: CASSPRDRLGYTF. CDR3 DNA sequence: TGTGCCAGCAGCCCCCGGGACAGGCTTGGCTACACCTTC.

The chain links TRBV6-5 to TRBJ2-7, with TRBD2 matching over 11 bases. Germline CDR1 reads MNHEY; CDR2 reads SVGAGI. Germline trimming cut 4 bases from V and 3 bases from J; bases unmatched to any gene: 5. The CDR3 loop spans 15 amino acids. CDR3 loop: CASSFTSGGHYEQYF. The DNA of the CDR3 is TGTGCCAGCAGTTTTACTAGCGGGGGACACTACGAGCAGTACTTC.

This chain connects TRBV2 to TRBJ1-1, with 9 bases identical to TRBD1. The CDR3 sequence is 16 residues long. The germline CDR1 and CDR2 sequences are SNHLY and FYNNEI. The V and J ends lost 6 bases and 1 base, in that order; junction bases with no gene match: 9. The CDR3 coding sequence is TGTGCCAGCAGCCCTCTGACAGGGGGTACGAACACTGAAGCTTTCTTT. Protein sequence: CASSPLTGGTNTEAFF.

The chain employs TRBV2 and TRBJ2-3, with D possibly TRBD2 on 5 matching bases. Germline lookup yields CDR1 SNHLY and CDR2 FYNNEI. V lost 2 bases to trimming and J lost 5 bases, with 11 bases between them. CDR3 length: 14 residues. CDR3 loop: CASSETGWGDTQYF. The CDR3 DNA reads TGTGCCAGCAGTGAAACGGGGTGGGGAGATACGCAGTATTTT.

This chain connects TRBV27 to TRBJ2-1, with 11 bases fitting TRBD2. The germline V gene encodes CDR1 MNHEY and CDR2 SMNVEV (reference sequence). The CDR3 is made up of 17 amino acids. After removal of 0 bases from V and 4 bases from J, the junction contained 5 bases not matched to a gene. CDR3 sequence reads: CASSLSRTSGFYNEQFF. The CDR3 nucleotides are TGTGCCAGCAGTTTATCGCGGACTAGCGGGTTTTACAATGAGCAGTTCTTC.

The rearrangement links TRBV19 to TRBJ2-7; perhaps TRBD2 as D (5 bases). The CDR3 loop spans 14 amino acids. V lost 5 bases, J lost 4 bases, and 15 bases lay in between. The germline V gene encodes CDR1 LNHDA and CDR2 SQIVND (reference sequence). CDR3 loop: CASSDTWRPYEQYF. Here the CDR3 DNA reads TGTGCCAGTAGTGACACTTGGAGGCCTTACGAGCAGTACTTC.

The rearrangement links TRBV5-1 to TRBJ2-3; 7 bases are shared with TRBD1. Germline CDR1 and CDR2: SGHRS and YFSETQ. This CDR3 region has 14 residues. V lost 4 bases, J lost 2 bases, and 4 bases stayed unmatched. The CDR3 loop is CASSPGQNTDTQYF. Here the CDR3 DNA reads TGCGCCAGCAGCCCGGGACAGAACACAGATACGCAGTATTTT.

The rearrangement joins TRBV5-6 to TRBJ1-1, with a possible D match to TRBD1 (5 bases). Trimming stripped 4 bases from V and 4 bases from J, with 26 bases between. CDR1 is SGHDT, CDR2 YYEEEE, per germline. CDR3 size: 18 residues. CDR3: CASSPPGPQWWGGTEAFF. CDR3 DNA sequence: TGTGCCAGCAGCCCACCCGGGCCACAGTGGTGGGGCGGCACTGAAGCTTTCTTT.

This clone was observed a handful of times. This chain links TRBV6-5 with TRBJ1-6; 11 bases match TRBD1. Losses at the gene ends were 5 bases for V and 10 bases for J; bases not matched to a gene: 1. The length of the CDR3 is 13 residues. Germline V gene sequence: CDR1 MNHEY, CDR2 SVGAGI. CDR3 in DNA: TGTGCCAGCAGTAGGGACAGGGGGTCACCCCTCCACTTT. Its translation is CASSRDRGSPLHF.

The chain joins TRBV6-5 to TRBJ1-6, with a possible D match to TRBD1 (5 bases). Trimming removed 6 bases at V and 10 bases at J, with 19 bases between. Germline V gene lookup returns CDR1 MNHEY and CDR2 SVGAGI. The CDR3 sequence is 15 residues long. CDR3 protein: CASRGAGIGGSPLHF. The CDR3 coding sequence is TGTGCCAGCAGAGGGGCCGGGATCGGGGGGTCACCCCTCCACTTT.

This chain uses TRBV2 with TRBJ2-2, with 8 bases lining up with TRBD1. Germline loops: CDR1 SNHLY, CDR2 FYNNEI. There are 11 residues in the CDR3. Trimming removed 10 bases from V and 7 bases from J; junction bases left unmatched: 2. CDR3 DNA: TGTGCCAACGACAGGGGCGGGGAGCTGTTTTTT. It specifies CANDRGGELFF.

The CDR3 DNA reads as TGTGCCAGCAGGGACAGGGGAATAGGCAATCAGCCCCAGCATTTT. Encoded protein: CASRDRGIGNQPQHF. The chain links TRBV6-5 to TRBJ1-5; TRBD1 matches 9 bases. CDR1 is MNHEY and CDR2 is SVGAGI in the germline V gene. Trimming took 6 bases from V and 2 from J; bases not matched to a gene: 5. The CDR3 length is 15 residues.

This chain connects TRBV19 to TRBJ2-7; possibly TRBD2 for D (5 bases). The germline gives CDR1 LNHDA, CDR2 SQIVND (reference sequence). Trimming removed 6 bases from V and 5 bases from J, with 14 bases in between. The CDR3 is 13 residues long. This CDR3 is CASSRGFLNEQYF. The CDR3 coding sequence is TGTGCCAGTAGCCGGGGTTTCCTTAACGAGCAGTACTTC.

This sequence joins TRBV11-2 and TRBJ1-1; no clear D. This CDR3 is 13 amino acids long. V lost 5 bases, J lost 4 bases, and 11 bases lay in between. CDR1 and CDR2 from the germline V gene are SGHAT and FQNNGV. The CDR3 DNA sequence: TGTGCCAGCAGCCTAGGGAGGGCCACTGAAGCTTTCTTT. The encoded protein is CASSLGRATEAFF.

V usage is TRBV15 and J usage is TRBJ1-6; 8 positions agree with TRBD1. This CDR3 is 16 amino acids long. V dropped 1 base and J dropped 3; count of bases not matched to a gene: 2. CDR1 is LNHNV, CDR2 YYDKDF, per germline (reference sequence). The CDR3 is CATSRAGQGYNSPLHF. The DNA for the CDR3 is TGTGCCACCAGCAGAGCAGGACAGGGCTATAATTCACCCCTCCACTTT.

The rearrangement links TRBV19 to TRBJ2-1; perhaps TRBD1 as D (6 bases). The CDR3 is 19 residues long. Between the trimmed V and J ends, which lost 0 bases and 0 bases, there was a span of 18 bases. Germline lookup yields CDR1 LNHDA and CDR2 SQIVND (reference sequence). CDR3 nucleotides: TGTGCCAGTAGTATAGATTCGTCGGACAGTGGGAGCTCCTACAATGAGCAGTTCTTC. It specifies CASSIDSSDSGSSYNEQFF.

The chain links TRBV19 to TRBJ2-4; D perhaps matches TRBD2 (6 bases). The CDR3 has 16 residues. The V gene's germline CDR1 is LNHDA and CDR2 SQIVND (reference sequence). Trimming removed 1 base at V and 2 bases at J, with 12 bases between. The CDR3 protein is CASSIASGVTKNIQYF. In DNA, the CDR3 is TGTGCCAGTAGTATAGCGTCGGGGGTAACCAAAAACATTCAGTACTTC.

This chain links TRBV19 with TRBJ2-7; 8 bases agree with TRBD1. V gave up 6 bases and J gave up 4 bases; unmatched junction bases: 11. This CDR3 is 15 amino acids long. The V gene's germline CDR1 is LNHDA and CDR2 SQIVND (reference sequence). The CDR3 region has the DNA TGTGCCAGTAGACCACAGGGGGTAGGAAGGTACGAGCAGTACTTC. Translating gives CASRPQGVGRYEQYF.

The chain has TRBV12-3 or TRBV12-4 and TRBJ1-2, with TRBD1 matching over 7 bases. This CDR3 is built from 13 residues. The J segment lost 1 base and the V segment lost 6 bases, leaving 2 bases of the junction unmatched. The CDR3 is CASRGQNNYGYTF. The CDR3 bases are TGTGCCAGCAGGGGACAGAATAACTATGGCTACACCTTC.

The chain is built from TRBV15 and TRBJ2-1; TRBD1 is a possible D gene (5 bases). Germline V gene lookup returns CDR1 LNHNV and CDR2 YYDKDF (reference sequence). This CDR3 region has 16 residues. V was pared by 3 bases and J by 10 bases, with 22 bases between. The CDR3 region has the DNA TGTGCCACCAGCAGCGCGGATTTACTCAGGGAAAGGGAGCAGTTCTTC. It codes for CATSSADLLREREQFF.

CDR3 in DNA: TGCGCCAGCAGTCTTCCACAGGGGGCGGTCTACAATGAGCAGTTCTTC. Translation gives CASSLPQGAVYNEQFF. This chain connects TRBV5-1 to TRBJ2-1; the match to TRBD1 covers 9 bases. The CDR3 covers 16 residues. Trimming took 5 bases from V and 3 from J; bases not matched to a gene: 9. Germline-derived CDR1 and CDR2 are SGHRS and YFSETQ. Complete variable domain (other parts from reference TRBV5-1 and TRBJ2-1): KAGVTQTPRYLIKTRGQQVTLSCSPISGHRSVSWYQQTPGQGLQFLFEYFSETQRNKGNFPGRFSGRQFSNSRSEMNVSTLELGDSALYLCASSLPQGAVYNEQFFGPGTRLTVL.

The chain links TRBV4-2 to TRBJ1-3; 9 bases match TRBD1. Germline V lookup: CDR1 LGHNA, CDR2 YNFKEQ. The CDR3 totals 15 residues. V was clipped by 3 bases and J by 5 bases; unmatched bases: 5. Written as DNA, the CDR3 is TGTGCCAGCAGCCATATACAGGGGGCGAGAAACACCATATATTTT. Its translation: CASSHIQGARNTIYF.

This clone has only a few counts. The rearrangement uses TRBV24-1 and TRBJ2-1, with 11 bases aligning to TRBD1. Germline V gives CDR1 KGHDR, CDR2 SFDVKD. The CDR3 runs 17 residues. V gave up 3 bases and J gave up 7 bases; unmatched junction bases: 10. The CDR3 DNA sequence: TGTGCCACCAGTGATCCCGGGACAGGGGGTAAAAGGAATGAGCAGTTCTTC. Its translation: CATSDPGTGGKRNEQFF.

This clone was counted between two and nine times. The gene calls are TRBV10-3 and TRBJ2-7; D might be TRBD1 (6 bases). V was shortened by 6 bases and J by 0 bases, with 15 bases between the two germline ends. The V gene's germline CDR1 is ENHRY and CDR2 SYGVKD. This CDR3 has 15 residues. The CDR3 region has the DNA TGTGCCATCAGCCTACAGGGCCGTTCCTCCTACGAGCAGTACTTC. Protein sequence: CAISLQGRSSYEQYF.

The J gene is TRBJ2-2, the V gene TRBV7-2; D may be TRBD2 (5 bases). CDR1 SGHTA and CDR2 FQGNSA come from the germline V gene. V lost 5 bases and J 5 bases, leaving 9 bases between the germline ends. The CDR3 runs to 13 residues. Here the CDR3 reads CASSLWTTGELFF. CDR3 coding DNA: TGTGCCAGCAGCCTATGGACTACCGGGGAGCTGTTTTTT.

Written as DNA, the CDR3 is TGCGCCAGCAGCCTAGAGACAGGGATCGGCTACACCTTC. This translates into CASSLETGIGYTF. The chain carries TRBV5-1 and TRBJ1-2; TRBD1 matches at 7 bases. The ends lost 4 bases at V and 8 bases at J; junction bases unmatched: 8. Germline V CDR1 and CDR2: SGHRS, YFSETQ. This CDR3 has 13 residues.

The genes are TRBV4-1 and TRBJ2-7; D gene uncertain. Trimming removed 1 base from V and 9 bases from J, with 7 bases in between. Germline lookup yields CDR1 MGHRA and CDR2 YSYEKL. This CDR3 region has 11 residues. The CDR3 DNA reads as TGCGCCAGCAGCCAAGGGAGAGTGCAGTACTTC. Translated, it gives CASSQGRVQYF.

The genes are TRBV19 and TRBJ2-1, with D maybe TRBD1 (6 bases). Germline V gene sequence: CDR1 LNHDA, CDR2 SQIVND (reference sequence). Trimming stripped 4 bases from V and 3 bases from J, with 13 bases between. This CDR3 spans 15 amino acids. The CDR3 DNA is TGTGCCAGTAGTACTTCAGGGGATTTCTACAATGAGCAGTTCTTC. Translating it yields CASSTSGDFYNEQFF.

The chain recombines TRBV11-2 with TRBJ1-5; D is possibly TRBD1 (5 bases). Per germline, CDR1 SGHAT and CDR2 FQNNGV. This CDR3 has 15 amino acids. Trimming removed 0 bases at V and 4 bases at J, with 10 bases between. CDR3 sequence: CASSLDTGQNQPQHF. The CDR3 region has the DNA TGTGCCAGCAGCTTAGATACTGGACAAAATCAGCCCCAGCATTTT. Full variable domain (outside the CDR3, taken from reference TRBV11-2 and TRBJ1-5): EAGVAQSPRYKIIEKRQSVAFWCNPISGHATLYWYQQILGQGPKLLIQFQNNGVVDDSQLPKDRFSAERLKGVDSTLKIQPAKLEDSAVYLCASSLDTGQNQPQHFGDGTRLSIL.